The 8 T cell receptor beta chains listed next were all sequenced from one sample in a study of shared clonotypes between healthy human individuals. CD45RO-negative, CCR7-positively selected cells formed the naive CD8 fraction, excluding terminally differentiated effector memory CD45RA+ cells. The repertoire was sequenced with immunoSEQ multiplex PCR; TCRdb's copy has only in-frame clones and lacks some. The sample lists fewer than 1 million clones; roughly 96% were seen once. The sample taken for sequencing was naive CD8+ T cells sorted from blood. The receptors derive from a man aged 25 to 40 in good health.

The CDR3 nucleotides are TGTGCCAGCAGCTTAGGCCAGGCCTCTGGGGCCAACGTCCTGACTTTC. Its protein is CASSLGQASGANVLTF. This chain connects TRBV7-2 to TRBJ2-6; D is unresolved. Trimming pared 1 base from V and 0 bases from J, leaving 7 bases between. The germline gives CDR1 SGHTA, CDR2 FQGNSA. The CDR3 has 16 residues.

In the case of this clone: Sequence at one end of the junction differs from germline and may be a read error. CDR3 residues: CASSLSAGGRDEQYF. The CDR3 coding sequence is TGTGCTAGCAGCTTATCAGCGGGAGGAAGGGACGAGCAGTACTTC. The chain uses TRBV7-7 and TRBJ2-7, with 9 bases fitting TRBD2. The CDR3 totals 15 residues. Germline V gene lookup returns CDR1 SSHAT and CDR2 FNYEAQ (reference sequence). Variable domain in full (rest from reference TRBV7-7 and TRBJ2-7): GAGVSQSPRYKVTKRGQDVTLRCDPISSHATLYWYQQALGQGPEFLTYFNYEAQPDKSGLPSDRFSAERPEGSISTLTIQRTEQRDSAMYRCASSLSAGGRDEQYFGPGTRLTVT.

The chain couples TRBV14 to TRBJ2-1; 7 nucleotides line up with TRBD2. The V gene end was trimmed by 3 bases and the J gene end by 1 base; junction bases not matched to a gene: 18. Germline CDR1 and CDR2: SGHDN and FVKESK. CDR3 size: 20 residues. CDR3 protein: CASSHTLGRAFTRSYNEQFF. DNA for the CDR3: TGTGCCAGCAGCCACACCTTAGGGAGGGCCTTTACGAGATCCTACAATGAGCAGTTCTTC.

The V call is TRBV5-5, the J call TRBJ1-5; D gene uncertain. With 4 bases removed from V and 2 bases from J, the gap between germline ends came to 7 bases. CDR1 is SGHKS, CDR2 YYEKEE, per germline (reference sequence). The CDR3 covers 13 residues. CDR3 sequence: CASSPEGNQPQHF. The DNA of the CDR3 is TGTGCCAGCAGCCCAGAGGGCAATCAGCCCCAGCATTTT.

The chain carries TRBV28 and TRBJ2-7, with D perhaps given as TRBD1 or TRBD2 (5 bases each). The CDR3 consists of 16 residues. Between the trimmed V and J ends, which lost 5 bases and 4 bases, there was a span of 21 bases. CDR1 is MDHEN, CDR2 SYDVKM, per germline. CDR3 in amino acids: CASSPYGGTLGYEQYF. The DNA for the CDR3 is TGTGCCAGCAGTCCATATGGGGGAACCCTGGGGTACGAGCAGTACTTC.

This sequence joins TRBV7-2 and TRBJ2-7; D is uncertain. The CDR3 contains 14 residues. The germline V gene has CDR1 SGHTA and CDR2 FQGNSA. The V end lost 5 bases, the J end lost 1 base, and 12 bases lay between the germline ends. The CDR3 nucleotides are TGTGCCAGCAGCCCCTCCCCTGGATCCTACGAGCAGTACTTC. Translated: CASSPSPGSYEQYF. The full variable domain, completed using reference TRBV7-2 and TRBJ2-7, is GAGVSQSPSNKVTEKGKDVELRCDPISGHTALYWYRQSLGQGLEFLIYFQGNSAPDKSGLPSDRFSAERTGGSVSTLTIQRTQQEDSAVYLCASSPSPGSYEQYFGPGTRLTVT.

The rearrangement joins TRBV4-1 to TRBJ2-7, with 7 positions matching TRBD2. This CDR3 region has 15 residues. Per the germline V gene, CDR1 is MGHRA and CDR2 is YSYEKL. J was trimmed by 0 bases and V by 3 bases; bases with no gene match: 5. The CDR3 reads CASSHAGLSSYEQYF. Written as DNA, the CDR3 is TGCGCCAGCAGCCACGCGGGACTAAGCTCCTACGAGCAGTACTTC.

CDR3 region: CASRRDSRSGNTIYF. In nucleotides, the CDR3 is TGTGCCAGCAGGCGGGACAGTCGCTCTGGAAACACCATATATTTT. The chain uses TRBV6-4 and TRBJ1-3, with 7 bases lining up with TRBD1. This CDR3 region has 15 residues. CDR1 is MRHNA, CDR2 SNTAGT, per germline. Unmatched junction bases numbered 5, after V lost 6 bases and J lost 0 bases.